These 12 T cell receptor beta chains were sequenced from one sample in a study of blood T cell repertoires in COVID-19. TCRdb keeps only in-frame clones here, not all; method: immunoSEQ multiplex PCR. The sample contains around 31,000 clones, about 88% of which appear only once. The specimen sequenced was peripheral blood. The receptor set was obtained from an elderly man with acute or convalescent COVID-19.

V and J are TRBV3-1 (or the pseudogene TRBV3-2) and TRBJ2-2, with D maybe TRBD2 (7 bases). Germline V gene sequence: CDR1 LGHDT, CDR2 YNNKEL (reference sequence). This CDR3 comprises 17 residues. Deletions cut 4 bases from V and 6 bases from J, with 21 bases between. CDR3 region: CASSPLGGGEGAGELFF. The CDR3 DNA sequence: TGTGCCAGCAGCCCTTTAGGGGGGGGCGAAGGCGCCGGGGAGCTGTTTTTT.

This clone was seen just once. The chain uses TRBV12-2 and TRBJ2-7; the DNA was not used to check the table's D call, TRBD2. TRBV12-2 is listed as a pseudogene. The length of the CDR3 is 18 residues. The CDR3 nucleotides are TGTGCAAGTCGCTTCCTTCGGGGTTATCGAATACTGGCTTACGAGCAGTACTTC. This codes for CASRFLRGYRILAYEQYF.

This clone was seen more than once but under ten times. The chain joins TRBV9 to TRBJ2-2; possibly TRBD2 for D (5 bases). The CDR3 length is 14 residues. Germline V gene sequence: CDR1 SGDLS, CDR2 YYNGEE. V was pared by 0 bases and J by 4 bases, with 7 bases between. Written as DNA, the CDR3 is TGTGCCAGCAGCGTAGGACTACCCACCGGGGAGCTGTTTTTT. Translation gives CASSVGLPTGELFF.

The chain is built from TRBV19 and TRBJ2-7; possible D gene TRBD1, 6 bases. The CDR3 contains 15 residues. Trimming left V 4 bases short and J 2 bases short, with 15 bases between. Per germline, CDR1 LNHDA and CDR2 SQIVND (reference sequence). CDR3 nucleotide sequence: TGTGCCAGTAGTACCCGGGACATTCCAACCTACGAGCAGTACTTC. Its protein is CASSTRDIPTYEQYF.

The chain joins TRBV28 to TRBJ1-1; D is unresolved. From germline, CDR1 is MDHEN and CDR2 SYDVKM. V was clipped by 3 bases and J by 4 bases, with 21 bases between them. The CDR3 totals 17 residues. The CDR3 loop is CASSFKKPTSRVTEAFF. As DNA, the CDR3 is TGTGCCAGCAGTTTCAAGAAGCCAACATCCCGGGTCACTGAAGCTTTCTTT.

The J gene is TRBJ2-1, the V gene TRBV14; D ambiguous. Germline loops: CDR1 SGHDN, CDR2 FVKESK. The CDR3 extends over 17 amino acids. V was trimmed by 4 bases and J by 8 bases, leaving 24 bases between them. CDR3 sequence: CASSRTSSSEVKYEQFF. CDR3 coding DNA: TGTGCCAGCAGCCGAACCTCCTCCAGCGAGGTAAAGTATGAGCAGTTCTTC.

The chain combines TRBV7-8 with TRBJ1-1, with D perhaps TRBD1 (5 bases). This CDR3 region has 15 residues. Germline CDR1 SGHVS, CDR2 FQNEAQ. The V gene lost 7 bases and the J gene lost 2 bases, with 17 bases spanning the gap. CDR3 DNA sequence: TGTGCCAGCAACCCTGGGGGGACGACAAACACTGAAGCTTTCTTT. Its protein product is CASNPGGTTNTEAFF.

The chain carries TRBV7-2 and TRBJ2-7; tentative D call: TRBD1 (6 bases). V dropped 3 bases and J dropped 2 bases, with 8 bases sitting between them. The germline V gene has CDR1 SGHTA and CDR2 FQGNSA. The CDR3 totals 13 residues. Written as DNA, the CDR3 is TGTGCCAGCAGCTTCAAGGGGGCCTACGAGCAGTACTTC. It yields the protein CASSFKGAYEQYF.

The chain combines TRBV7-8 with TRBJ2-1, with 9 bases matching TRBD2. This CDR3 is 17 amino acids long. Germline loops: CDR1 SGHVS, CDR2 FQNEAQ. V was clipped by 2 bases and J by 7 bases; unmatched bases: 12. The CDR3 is CASSLFPSGVIRNEQFF. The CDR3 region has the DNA TGTGCCAGCAGCTTATTCCCTAGCGGGGTTATCAGGAATGAGCAGTTCTTC.

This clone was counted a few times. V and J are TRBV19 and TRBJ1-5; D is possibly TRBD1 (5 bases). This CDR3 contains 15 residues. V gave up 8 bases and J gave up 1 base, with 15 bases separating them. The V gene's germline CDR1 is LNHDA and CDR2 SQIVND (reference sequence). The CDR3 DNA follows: TGTGCCAGTCGCTCAGGGATTTTGAGCAATCAGCCCCAGCATTTT. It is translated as CASRSGILSNQPQHF.

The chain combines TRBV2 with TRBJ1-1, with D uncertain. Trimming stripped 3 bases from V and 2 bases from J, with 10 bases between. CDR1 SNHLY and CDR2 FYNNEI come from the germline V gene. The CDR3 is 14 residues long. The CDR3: CASSEREVNTEAFF. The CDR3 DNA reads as TGTGCCAGCAGTGAGCGTGAAGTTAACACTGAAGCTTTCTTT. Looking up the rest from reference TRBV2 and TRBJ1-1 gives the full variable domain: EPEVTQTPSHQVTQMGQEVILRCVPISNHLYFYWYRQILGQKVEFLVSFYNNEISEKSEIFDDQFSVERPDGSNFTLKIRSTKLEDSAMYFCASSEREVNTEAFFGQGTRLTVV.

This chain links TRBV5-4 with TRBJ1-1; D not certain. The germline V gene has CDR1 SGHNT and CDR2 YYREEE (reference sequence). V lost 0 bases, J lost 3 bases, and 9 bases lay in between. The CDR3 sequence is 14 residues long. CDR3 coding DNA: TGTGCCAGCAGCTTGGACCCTCGGGACACTGAAGCTTTCTTT. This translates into CASSLDPRDTEAFF.